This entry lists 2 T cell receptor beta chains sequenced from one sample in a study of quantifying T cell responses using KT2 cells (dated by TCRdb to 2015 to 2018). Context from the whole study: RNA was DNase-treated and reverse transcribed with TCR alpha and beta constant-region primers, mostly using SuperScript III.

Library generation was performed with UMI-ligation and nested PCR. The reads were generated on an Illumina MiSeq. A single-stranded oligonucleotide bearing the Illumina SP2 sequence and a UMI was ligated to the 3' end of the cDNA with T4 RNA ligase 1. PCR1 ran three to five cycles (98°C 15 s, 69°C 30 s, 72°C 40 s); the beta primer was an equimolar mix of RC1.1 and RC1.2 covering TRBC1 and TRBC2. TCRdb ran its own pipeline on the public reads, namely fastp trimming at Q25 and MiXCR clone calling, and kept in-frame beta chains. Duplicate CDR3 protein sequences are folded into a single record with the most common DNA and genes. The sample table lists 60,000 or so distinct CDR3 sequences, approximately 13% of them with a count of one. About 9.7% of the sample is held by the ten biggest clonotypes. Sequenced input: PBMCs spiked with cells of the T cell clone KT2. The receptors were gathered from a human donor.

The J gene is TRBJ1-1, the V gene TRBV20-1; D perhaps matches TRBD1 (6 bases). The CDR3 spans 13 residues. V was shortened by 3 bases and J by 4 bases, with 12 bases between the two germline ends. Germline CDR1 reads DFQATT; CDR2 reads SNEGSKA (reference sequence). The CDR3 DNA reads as TGCAGTGCTAGCGAGGGGGTGAGCACTGAAGCTTTCTTT. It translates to CSASEGVSTEAFF.

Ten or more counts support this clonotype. The CDR3 here is CSVTSGSEVGELFF. The CDR3 DNA follows: TGCAGCGTGACTAGCGGGAGTGAGGTCGGGGAGCTGTTTTTT. The chain recombines TRBV29-1 with TRBJ2-2; 12 positions agree with TRBD2. There are 14 residues in the CDR3. Trimming took 6 bases from V and 7 from J; bases not matched to a gene: 6. Looked up from germline, CDR1 is SQVTM and CDR2 is ANQGSEA.